This TCR beta chain was captured by sequencing in a study of T cell responses to AZD1222 COVID-19 vaccine. Measured with immunoSEQ multiplex PCR; TCRdb has only the in-frame clones, and not every one. Of almost 80,000 clones listed, approximately 86% are singletons. Findings and caveats of the study: Clonal diversity may have been underestimated, and the donors were mostly white British, with more females than males. No day 14 peak samples; only post-peak repertoires were characterized.

V lost 2 bases, J lost 7 bases, and 6 bases lay in between. CDR1 is SEHNR, CDR2 FQNEAQ, per germline (reference sequence). The CDR3 length is 12 residues. This clone was observed at least ten times. Its antigen remains unidentified. The clonotype originates from an adult in good health. Sequenced material: peripheral blood, taken on day 0 of AZD1222 vaccination. This chain connects TRBV7-9 to TRBJ2-1, with D uncertain. The CDR3 coding sequence is TGTGCCAGCAGCTTATCTGGGAATGAGCAGTTCTTC. This translates into CASSLSGNEQFF. Full variable domain (rest looked up from reference TRBV7-9 and TRBJ2-1): DTGVSQNPRHKITKRGQNVTFRCDPISEHNRLYWYRQTLGQGPEFLTYFQNEAQLEKSRLLSDRFSAERPKGSFSTLEIQRTEQGDSAMYLCASSLSGNEQFFGPGTRLTVL.